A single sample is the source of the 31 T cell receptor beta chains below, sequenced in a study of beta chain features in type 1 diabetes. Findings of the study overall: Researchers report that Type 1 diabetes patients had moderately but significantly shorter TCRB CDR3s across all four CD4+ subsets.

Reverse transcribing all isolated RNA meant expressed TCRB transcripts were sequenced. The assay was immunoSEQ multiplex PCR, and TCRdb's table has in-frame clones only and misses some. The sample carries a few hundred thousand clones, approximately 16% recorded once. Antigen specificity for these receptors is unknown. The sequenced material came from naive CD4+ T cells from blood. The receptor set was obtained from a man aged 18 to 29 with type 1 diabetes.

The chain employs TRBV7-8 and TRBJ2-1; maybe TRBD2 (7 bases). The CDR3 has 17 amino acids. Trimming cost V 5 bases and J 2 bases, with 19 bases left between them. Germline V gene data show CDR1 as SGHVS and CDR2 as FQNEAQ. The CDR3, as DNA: TGTGCCAGCAGCCCCCGGTGGGGGGCGGGGGCCTACAATGAGCAGTTCTTC. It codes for CASSPRWGAGAYNEQFF.

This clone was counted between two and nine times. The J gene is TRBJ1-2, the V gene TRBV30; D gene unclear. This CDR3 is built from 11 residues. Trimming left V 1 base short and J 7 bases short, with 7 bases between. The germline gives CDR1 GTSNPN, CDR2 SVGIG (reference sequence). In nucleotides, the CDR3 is TGTGCCTGGAGTGGAGGGATTGGCTACACCTTC. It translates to CAWSGGIGYTF.

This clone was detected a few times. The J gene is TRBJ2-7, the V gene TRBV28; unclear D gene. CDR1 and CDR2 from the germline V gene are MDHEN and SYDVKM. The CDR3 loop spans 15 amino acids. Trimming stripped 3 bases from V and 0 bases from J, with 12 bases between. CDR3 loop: CASSFTGRISYEQYF. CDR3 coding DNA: TGTGCCAGCAGTTTTACCGGCAGGATCTCCTACGAGCAGTACTTC.

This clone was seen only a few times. The CDR3 reads CASSDSGGPYNEQFF. The CDR3 bases are TGTGCCAGCAGTGACTCGGGGGGGCCCTACAATGAGCAGTTCTTC. The chain employs TRBV6-4 and TRBJ2-1; tentative D call: TRBD2 (7 bases). Trimming took off 0 bases at V and 2 bases at J, with 8 bases between the two ends. This CDR3 has 15 amino acids. Germline loops: CDR1 MRHNA, CDR2 SNTAGT.

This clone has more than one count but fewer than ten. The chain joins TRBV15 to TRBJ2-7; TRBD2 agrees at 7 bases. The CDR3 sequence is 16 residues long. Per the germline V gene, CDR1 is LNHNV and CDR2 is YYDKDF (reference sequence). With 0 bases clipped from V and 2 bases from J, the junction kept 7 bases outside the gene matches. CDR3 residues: CATSREGRSGAYEQYF. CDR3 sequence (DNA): TGTGCCACCAGCAGAGAAGGGAGGAGCGGGGCCTACGAGCAGTACTTC.

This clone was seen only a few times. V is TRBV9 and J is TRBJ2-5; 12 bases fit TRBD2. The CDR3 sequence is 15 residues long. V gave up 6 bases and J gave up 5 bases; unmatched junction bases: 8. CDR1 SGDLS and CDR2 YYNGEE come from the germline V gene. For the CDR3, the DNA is TGTGCCAGCACCCTAGCGGGGGGGCCCGTGGAGACCCAGTACTTC. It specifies CASTLAGGPVETQYF.

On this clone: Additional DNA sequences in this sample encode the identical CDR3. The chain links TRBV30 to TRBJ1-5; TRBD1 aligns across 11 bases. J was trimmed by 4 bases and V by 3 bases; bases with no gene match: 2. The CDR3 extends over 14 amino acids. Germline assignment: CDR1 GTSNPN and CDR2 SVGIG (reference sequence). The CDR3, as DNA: TGTGCCTGGAGCGGGACAGGGGGTAATCAGCCCCAGCATTTT. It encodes CAWSGTGGNQPQHF.

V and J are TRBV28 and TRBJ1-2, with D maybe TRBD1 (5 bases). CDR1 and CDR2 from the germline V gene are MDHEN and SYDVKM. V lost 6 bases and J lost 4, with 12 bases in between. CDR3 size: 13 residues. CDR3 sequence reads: CASSRQKGYGYTF. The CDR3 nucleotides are TGTGCCAGCAGCAGACAGAAGGGCTATGGCTACACCTTC.

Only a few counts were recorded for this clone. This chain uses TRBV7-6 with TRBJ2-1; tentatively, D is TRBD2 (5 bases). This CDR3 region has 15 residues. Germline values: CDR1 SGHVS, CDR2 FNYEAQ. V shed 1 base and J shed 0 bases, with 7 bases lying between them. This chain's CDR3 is CASSLERVSYNEQFF. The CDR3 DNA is TGTGCCAGCAGCTTAGAGAGGGTCTCCTACAATGAGCAGTTCTTC.

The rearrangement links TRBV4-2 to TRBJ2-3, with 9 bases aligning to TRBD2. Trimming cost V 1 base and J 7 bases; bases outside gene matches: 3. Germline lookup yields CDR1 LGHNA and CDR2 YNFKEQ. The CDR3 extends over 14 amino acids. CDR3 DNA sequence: TGTGCCAGCAGCCAAGTTGCGGGGGGGTATACGCAGTATTTT. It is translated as CASSQVAGGYTQYF.

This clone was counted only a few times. The CDR3 sequence: CASSYFEGGELFF. DNA of the CDR3: TGTGCCAGCAGTTACTTTGAGGGCGGGGAGCTGTTTTTT. V is TRBV6-6 and J is TRBJ2-2; maybe TRBD2 (5 bases). The germline V and J ends were trimmed by 1 base and 7 bases, with 7 bases remaining between them. The length of the CDR3 is 13 residues. CDR1 MNHNY and CDR2 SVGAGI come from the germline V gene (reference sequence).

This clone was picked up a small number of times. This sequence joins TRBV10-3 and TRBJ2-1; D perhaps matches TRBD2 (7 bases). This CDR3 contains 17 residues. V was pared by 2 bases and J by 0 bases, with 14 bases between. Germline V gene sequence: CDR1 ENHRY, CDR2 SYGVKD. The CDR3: CAISENVGGHSYNEQFF. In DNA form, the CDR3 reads TGTGCCATCAGTGAGAACGTGGGGGGGCACTCCTACAATGAGCAGTTCTTC.

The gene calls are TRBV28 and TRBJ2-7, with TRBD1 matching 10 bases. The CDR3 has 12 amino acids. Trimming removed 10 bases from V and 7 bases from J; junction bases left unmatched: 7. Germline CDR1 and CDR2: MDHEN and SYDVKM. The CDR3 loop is CATGQGVSEQYF. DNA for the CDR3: TGTGCCACCGGACAGGGGGTGAGTGAGCAGTACTTC.

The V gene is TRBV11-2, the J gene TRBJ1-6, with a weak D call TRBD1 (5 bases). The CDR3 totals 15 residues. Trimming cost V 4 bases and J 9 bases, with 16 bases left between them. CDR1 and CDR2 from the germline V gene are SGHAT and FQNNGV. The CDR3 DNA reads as TGTGCCAGCAGCTCGCCTTACGGGGGAGGTTCACCCCTCCACTTT. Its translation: CASSSPYGGGSPLHF.

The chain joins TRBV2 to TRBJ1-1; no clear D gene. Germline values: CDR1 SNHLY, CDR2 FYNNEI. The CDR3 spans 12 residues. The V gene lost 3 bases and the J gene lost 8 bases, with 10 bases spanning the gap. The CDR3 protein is CASSDTGREAFF. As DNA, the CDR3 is TGTGCCAGCAGTGACACCGGTAGAGAAGCTTTCTTT.

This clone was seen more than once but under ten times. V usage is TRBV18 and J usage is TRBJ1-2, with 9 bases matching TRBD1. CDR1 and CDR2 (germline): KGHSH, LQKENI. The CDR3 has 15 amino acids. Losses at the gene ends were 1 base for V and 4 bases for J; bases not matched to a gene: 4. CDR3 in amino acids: CASSPRTGDSYGYTF. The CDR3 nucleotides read TGTGCCAGCTCACCACGGACAGGGGACAGCTATGGCTACACCTTC.

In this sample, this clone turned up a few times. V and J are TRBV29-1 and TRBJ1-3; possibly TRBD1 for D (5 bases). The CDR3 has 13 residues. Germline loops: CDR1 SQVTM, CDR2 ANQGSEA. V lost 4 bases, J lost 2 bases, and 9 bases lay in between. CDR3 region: CSVAQGTGNTIYF. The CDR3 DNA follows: TGCAGCGTTGCTCAGGGAACTGGAAACACCATATATTTT. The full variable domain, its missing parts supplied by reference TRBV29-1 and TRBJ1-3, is SAVISQKPSRDICQRGTSLTIQCQVDSQVTMMFWYRQQPGQSLTLIATANQGSEATYESGFVIDKFPISRPNLTFSTLTVSNMSPEDSSIYLCSVAQGTGNTIYFGEGSWLTVV.

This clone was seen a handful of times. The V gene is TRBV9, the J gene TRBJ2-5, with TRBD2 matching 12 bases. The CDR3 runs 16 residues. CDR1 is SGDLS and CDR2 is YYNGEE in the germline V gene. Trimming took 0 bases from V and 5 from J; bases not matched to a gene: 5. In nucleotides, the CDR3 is TGTGCCAGCAGCGTAGATCTAGCGGGGGGGCGTGAGACCCAGTACTTC. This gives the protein CASSVDLAGGRETQYF. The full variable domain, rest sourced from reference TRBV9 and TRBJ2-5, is DSGVTQTPKHLITATGQRVTLRCSPRSGDLSVYWYQQSLDQGLQFLIQYYNGEERAKGNILERFSAQQFPDLHSELNLSSLELGDSALYFCASSVDLAGGRETQYFGPGTRLLVL.

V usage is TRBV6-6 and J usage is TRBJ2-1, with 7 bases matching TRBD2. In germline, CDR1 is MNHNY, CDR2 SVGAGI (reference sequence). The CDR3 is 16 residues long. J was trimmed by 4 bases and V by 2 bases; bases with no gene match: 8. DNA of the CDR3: TGTGCCAGCAGTTACAGGCTAGCGGAACCTTACAATGAGCAGTTCTTC. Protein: CASSYRLAEPYNEQFF.

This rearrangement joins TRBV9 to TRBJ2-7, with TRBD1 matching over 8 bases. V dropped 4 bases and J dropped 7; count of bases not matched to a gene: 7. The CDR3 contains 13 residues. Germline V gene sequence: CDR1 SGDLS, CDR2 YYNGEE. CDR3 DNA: TGTGCCAGCAGCCCTCGACAGGGGTGGGAGCAGTACTTC. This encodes CASSPRQGWEQYF.

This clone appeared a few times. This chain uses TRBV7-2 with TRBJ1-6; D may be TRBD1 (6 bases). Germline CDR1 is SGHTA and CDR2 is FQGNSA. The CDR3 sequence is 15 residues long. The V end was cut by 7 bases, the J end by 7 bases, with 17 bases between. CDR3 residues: CASTLEGVRNSPLHF. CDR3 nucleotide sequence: TGTGCCAGCACACTAGAGGGGGTTCGGAATTCACCCCTCCACTTT.

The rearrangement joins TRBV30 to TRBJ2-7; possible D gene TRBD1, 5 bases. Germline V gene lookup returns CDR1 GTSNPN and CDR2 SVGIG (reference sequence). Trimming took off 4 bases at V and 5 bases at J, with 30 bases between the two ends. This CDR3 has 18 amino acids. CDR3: CAWKVARGTVGIWDEQYF. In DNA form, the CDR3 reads TGTGCCTGGAAAGTCGCTAGGGGAACGGTGGGAATTTGGGACGAGCAGTACTTC. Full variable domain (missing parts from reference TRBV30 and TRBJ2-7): SQTIHQWPATLVQPVGSPLSLECTVEGTSNPNLYWYRQAAGRGLQLLFYSVGIGQISSEVPQNLSASRPQDRQFILSSKKLLLSDSGFYLCAWKVARGTVGIWDEQYFGPGTRLTVT.

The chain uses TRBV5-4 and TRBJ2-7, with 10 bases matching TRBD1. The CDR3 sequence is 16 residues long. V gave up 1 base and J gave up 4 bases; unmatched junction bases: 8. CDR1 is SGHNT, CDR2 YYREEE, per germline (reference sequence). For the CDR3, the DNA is TGTGCCAGCAGCTTGAGGCTGGGACAGGGGCTGTACGAGCAGTACTTC. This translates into CASSLRLGQGLYEQYF.

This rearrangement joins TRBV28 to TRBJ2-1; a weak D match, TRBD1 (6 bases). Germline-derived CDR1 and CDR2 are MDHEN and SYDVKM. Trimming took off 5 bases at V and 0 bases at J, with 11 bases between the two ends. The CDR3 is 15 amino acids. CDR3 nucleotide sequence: TGTGCCAGCAGTCCCGGACAGAGCTCCTACAATGAGCAGTTCTTC. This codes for CASSPGQSSYNEQFF.

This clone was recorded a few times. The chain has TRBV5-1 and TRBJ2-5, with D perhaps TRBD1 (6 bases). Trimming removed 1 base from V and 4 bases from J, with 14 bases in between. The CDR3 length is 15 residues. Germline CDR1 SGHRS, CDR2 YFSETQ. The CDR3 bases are TGCGCCAGCAGCTTGACAGACAGGAAGGGAGAGACCCAGTACTTC. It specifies CASSLTDRKGETQYF.

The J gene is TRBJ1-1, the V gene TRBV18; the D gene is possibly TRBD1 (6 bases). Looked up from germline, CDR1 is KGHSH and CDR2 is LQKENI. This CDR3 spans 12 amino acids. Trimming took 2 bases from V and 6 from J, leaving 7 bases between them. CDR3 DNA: TGTGCCAGCTCACCAGAGGGGGCTGAAGCTTTCTTT. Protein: CASSPEGAEAFF.

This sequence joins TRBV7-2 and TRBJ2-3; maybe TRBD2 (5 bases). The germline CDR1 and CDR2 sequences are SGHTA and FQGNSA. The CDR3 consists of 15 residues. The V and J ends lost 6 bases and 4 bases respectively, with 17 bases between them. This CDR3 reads CASSYLRGSPDTQYF. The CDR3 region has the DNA TGTGCCAGCAGTTACCTCCGAGGGAGCCCAGATACGCAGTATTTT.

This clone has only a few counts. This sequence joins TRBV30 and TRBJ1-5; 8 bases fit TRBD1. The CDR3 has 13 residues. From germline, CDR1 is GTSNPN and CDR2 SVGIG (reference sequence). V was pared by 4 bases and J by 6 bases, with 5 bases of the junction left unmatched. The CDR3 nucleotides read TGTGCCTGGACCAGGGGGCACAGTCAGCCCCAGCATTTT. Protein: CAWTRGHSQPQHF.

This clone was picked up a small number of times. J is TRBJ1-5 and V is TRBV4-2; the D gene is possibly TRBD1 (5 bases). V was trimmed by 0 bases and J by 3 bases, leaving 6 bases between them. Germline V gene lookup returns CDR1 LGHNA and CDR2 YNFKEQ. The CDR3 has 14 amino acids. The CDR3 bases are TGTGCCAGCAGCCAAGAGGGGCCCAATCAGCCCCAGCATTTT. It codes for CASSQEGPNQPQHF.

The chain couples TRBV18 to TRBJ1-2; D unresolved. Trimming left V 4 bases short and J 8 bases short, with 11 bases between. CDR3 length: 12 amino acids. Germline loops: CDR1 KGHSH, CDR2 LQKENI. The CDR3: CASSQGAGGYTF. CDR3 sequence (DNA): TGTGCCAGCTCACAGGGAGCGGGAGGCTACACCTTC.

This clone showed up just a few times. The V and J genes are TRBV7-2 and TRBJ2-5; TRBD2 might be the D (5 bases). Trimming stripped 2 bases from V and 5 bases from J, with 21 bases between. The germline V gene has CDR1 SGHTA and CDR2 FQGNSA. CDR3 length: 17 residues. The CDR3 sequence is CASSLSRRELSDETQYF. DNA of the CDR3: TGTGCCAGCAGCTTATCCCGACGGGAATTGAGCGATGAGACCCAGTACTTC.